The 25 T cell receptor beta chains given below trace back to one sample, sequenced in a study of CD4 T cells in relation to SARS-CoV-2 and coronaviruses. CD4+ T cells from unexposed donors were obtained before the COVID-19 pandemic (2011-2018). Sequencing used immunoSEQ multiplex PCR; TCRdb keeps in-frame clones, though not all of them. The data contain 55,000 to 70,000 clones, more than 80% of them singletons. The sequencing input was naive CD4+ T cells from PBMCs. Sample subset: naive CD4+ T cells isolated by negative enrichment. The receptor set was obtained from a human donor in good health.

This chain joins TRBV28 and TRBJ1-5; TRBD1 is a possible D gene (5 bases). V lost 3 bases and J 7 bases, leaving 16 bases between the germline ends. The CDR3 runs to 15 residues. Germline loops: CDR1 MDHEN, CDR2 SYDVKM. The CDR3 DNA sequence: TGTGCCAGCAGTTTCTCCGGGCAGGGACGACAGCCCCAGCATTTT. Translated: CASSFSGQGRQPQHF.

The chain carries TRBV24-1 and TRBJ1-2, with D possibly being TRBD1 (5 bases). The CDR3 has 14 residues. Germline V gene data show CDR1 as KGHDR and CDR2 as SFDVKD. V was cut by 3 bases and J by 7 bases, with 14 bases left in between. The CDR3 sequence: CATSDALSGGGYTF. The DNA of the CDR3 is TGTGCCACCAGTGATGCATTATCTGGGGGTGGCTACACCTTC.

The CDR3, as DNA: TGCGCCAGCAGCTTGGCCGCAGGAGGGTCCAGCTCTTATAGCACAGATACGCAGTATTTT. Translation gives CASSLAAGGSSSYSTDTQYF. The J gene is TRBJ2-3, the V gene TRBV5-1; D is perhaps TRBD2 (6 bases). V gave up 0 bases and J gave up 0 bases, with 23 bases separating them. Germline V CDR1 and CDR2: SGHRS, YFSETQ. CDR3 length: 20 amino acids. Combining the CDR3 with reference TRBV5-1 and TRBJ2-3 gives the whole variable domain KAGVTQTPRYLIKTRGQQVTLSCSPISGHRSVSWYQQTPGQGLQFLFEYFSETQRNKGNFPGRFSGRQFSNSRSEMNVSTLELGDSALYLCASSLAAGGSSSYSTDTQYFGPGTRLTVL.

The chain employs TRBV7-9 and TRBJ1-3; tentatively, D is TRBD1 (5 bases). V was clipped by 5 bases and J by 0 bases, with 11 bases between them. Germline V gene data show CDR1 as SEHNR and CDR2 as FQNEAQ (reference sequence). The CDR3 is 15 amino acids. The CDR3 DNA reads TGTGCCAGCAGCCTTGGGACCCACTCTGGAAACACCATATATTTT. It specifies CASSLGTHSGNTIYF. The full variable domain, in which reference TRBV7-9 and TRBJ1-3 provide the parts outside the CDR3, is DTGVSQNPRHKITKRGQNVTFRCDPISEHNRLYWYRQTLGQGPEFLTYFQNEAQLEKSRLLSDRFSAERPKGSFSTLEIQRTEQGDSAMYLCASSLGTHSGNTIYFGEGSWLTVV.

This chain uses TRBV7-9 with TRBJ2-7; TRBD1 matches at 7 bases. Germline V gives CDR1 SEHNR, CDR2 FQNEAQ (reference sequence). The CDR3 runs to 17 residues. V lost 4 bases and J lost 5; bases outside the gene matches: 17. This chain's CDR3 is CASSSDRSGTVPHEQYF. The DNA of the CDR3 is TGTGCCAGCAGCTCAGACCGTTCCGGGACAGTTCCCCACGAGCAGTACTTC.

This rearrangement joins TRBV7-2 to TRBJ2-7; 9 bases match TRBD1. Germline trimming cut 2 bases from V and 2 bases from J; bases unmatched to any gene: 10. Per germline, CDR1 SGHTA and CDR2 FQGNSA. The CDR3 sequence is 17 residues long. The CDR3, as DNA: TGTGCCAGCAGCTTATTACTAGGGACAGGGTTCCCCTACGAGCAGTACTTC. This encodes CASSLLLGTGFPYEQYF.

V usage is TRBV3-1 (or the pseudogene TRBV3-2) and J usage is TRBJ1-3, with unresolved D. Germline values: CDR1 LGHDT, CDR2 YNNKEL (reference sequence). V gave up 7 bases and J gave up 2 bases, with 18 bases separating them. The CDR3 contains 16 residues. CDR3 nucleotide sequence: TGTGCCAGCAACCCCCGGACGGCCCTCCCTGGAAACACCATATATTTT. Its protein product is CASNPRTALPGNTIYF.

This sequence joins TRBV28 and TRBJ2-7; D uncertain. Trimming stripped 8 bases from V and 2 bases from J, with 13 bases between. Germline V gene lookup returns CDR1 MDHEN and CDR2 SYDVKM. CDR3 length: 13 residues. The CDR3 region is CASPPGPPYEQYF. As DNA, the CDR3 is TGTGCCAGCCCTCCGGGTCCCCCCTACGAGCAGTACTTC.

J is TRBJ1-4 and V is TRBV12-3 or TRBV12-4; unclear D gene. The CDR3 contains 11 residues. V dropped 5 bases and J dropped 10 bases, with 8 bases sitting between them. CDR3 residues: CASSNRGKLFF. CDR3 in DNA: TGTGCCAGCAGTAACAGAGGAAAACTGTTTTTT.

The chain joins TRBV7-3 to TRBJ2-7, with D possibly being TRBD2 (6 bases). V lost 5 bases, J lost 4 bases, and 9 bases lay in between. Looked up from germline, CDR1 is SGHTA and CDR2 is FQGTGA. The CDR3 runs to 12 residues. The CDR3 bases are TGTGCCAGCAGCACGCGGGATTACGAGCAGTACTTC. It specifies CASSTRDYEQYF.

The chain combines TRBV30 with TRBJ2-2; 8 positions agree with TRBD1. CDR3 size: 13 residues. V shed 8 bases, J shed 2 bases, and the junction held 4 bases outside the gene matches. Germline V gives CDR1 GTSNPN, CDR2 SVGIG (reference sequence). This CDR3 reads CAAGQGNTGELFF. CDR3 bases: TGTGCCGCCGGACAGGGTAACACCGGGGAGCTGTTTTTT.

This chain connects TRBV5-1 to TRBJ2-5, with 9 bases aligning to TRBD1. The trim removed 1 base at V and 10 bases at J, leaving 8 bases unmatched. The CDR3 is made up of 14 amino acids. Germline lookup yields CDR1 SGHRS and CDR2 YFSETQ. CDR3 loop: CASSLNPGQGIQYF. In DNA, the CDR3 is TGCGCCAGCAGCTTGAATCCGGGACAGGGCATCCAGTACTTC.

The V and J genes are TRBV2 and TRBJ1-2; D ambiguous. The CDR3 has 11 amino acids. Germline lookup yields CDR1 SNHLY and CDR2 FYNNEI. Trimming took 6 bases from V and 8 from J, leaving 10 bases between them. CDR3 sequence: CASSPALGYTF. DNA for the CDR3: TGTGCCAGCAGCCCGGCTTTGGGCTACACCTTC.

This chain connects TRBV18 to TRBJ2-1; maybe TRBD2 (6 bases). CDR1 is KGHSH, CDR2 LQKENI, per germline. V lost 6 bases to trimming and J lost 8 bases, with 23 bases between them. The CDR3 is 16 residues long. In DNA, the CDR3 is TGTGCCAGCTCCCTCCTTTTTTCCGGAGGGCAGGATGAGCAGTTCTTC. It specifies CASSLLFSGGQDEQFF.

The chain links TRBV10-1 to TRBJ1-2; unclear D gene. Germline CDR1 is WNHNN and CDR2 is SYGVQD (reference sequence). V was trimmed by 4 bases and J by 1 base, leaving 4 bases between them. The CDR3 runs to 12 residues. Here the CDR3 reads CASSGDNYGYTF. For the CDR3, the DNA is TGCGCCAGCAGTGGCGATAACTATGGCTACACCTTC.

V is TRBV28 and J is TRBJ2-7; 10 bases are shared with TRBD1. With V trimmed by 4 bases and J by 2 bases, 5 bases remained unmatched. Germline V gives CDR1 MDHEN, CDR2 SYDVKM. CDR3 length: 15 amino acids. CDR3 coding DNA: TGTGCCAGCAGTTCCCCCGGGACAGGGGCCTACGAGCAGTACTTC. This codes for CASSSPGTGAYEQYF.

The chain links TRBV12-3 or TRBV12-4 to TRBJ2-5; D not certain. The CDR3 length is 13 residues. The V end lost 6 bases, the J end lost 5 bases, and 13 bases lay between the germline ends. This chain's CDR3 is CASRERVGETQYF. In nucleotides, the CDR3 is TGTGCCAGCAGAGAAAGAGTGGGGGAGACCCAGTACTTC.

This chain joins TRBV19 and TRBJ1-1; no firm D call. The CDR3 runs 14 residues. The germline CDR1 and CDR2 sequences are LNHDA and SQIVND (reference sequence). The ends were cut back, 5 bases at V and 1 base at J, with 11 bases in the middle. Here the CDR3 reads CASSQRIQNTEAFF. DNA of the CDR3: TGTGCCAGTAGTCAACGCATCCAGAACACTGAAGCTTTCTTT.

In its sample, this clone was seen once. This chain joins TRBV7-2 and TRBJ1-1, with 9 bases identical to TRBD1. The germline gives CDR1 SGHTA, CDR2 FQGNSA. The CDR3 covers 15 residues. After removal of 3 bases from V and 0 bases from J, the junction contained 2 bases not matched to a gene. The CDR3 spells CASSLGTGLNTEAFF. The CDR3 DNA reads TGTGCCAGCAGCTTGGGGACAGGGCTGAACACTGAAGCTTTCTTT.

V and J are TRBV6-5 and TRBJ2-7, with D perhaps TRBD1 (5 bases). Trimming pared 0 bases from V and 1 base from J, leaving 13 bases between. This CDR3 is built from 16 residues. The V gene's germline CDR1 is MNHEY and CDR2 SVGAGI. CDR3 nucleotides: TGTGCCAGCAGTTACTCGAAGACTCGGACATCCTACGAGCAGTACTTC. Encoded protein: CASSYSKTRTSYEQYF.

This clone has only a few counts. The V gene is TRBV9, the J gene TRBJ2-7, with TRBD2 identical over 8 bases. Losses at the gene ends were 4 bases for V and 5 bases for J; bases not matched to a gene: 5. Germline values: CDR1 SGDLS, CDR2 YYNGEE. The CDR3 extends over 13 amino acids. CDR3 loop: CASSTGTRHEQYF. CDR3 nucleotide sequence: TGTGCCAGCAGCACCGGGACTAGACACGAGCAGTACTTC.

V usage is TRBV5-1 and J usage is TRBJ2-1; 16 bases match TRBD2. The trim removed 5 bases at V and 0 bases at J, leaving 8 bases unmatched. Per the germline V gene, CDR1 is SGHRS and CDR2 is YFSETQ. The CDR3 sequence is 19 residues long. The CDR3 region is CASRPGLAGGISSYNEQFF. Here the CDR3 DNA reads TGCGCCAGCAGACCGGGACTAGCGGGAGGGATAAGCTCCTACAATGAGCAGTTCTTC.

Written as DNA, the CDR3 is TGCGCCAGCAGCTTGGGGGGGGCCCGGGATCAGCCCCAGCATTTT. It translates to CASSLGGARDQPQHF. The V call is TRBV5-1, the J call TRBJ1-5, with D possibly TRBD1 on 6 matching bases. Trimming cost V 0 bases and J 5 bases, with 12 bases left between them. The CDR3 extends over 15 amino acids. The germline CDR1 and CDR2 sequences are SGHRS and YFSETQ.

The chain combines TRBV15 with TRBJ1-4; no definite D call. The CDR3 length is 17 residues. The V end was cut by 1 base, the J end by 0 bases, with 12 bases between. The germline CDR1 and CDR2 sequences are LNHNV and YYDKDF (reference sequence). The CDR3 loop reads CATSRAGIRATNEKLFF. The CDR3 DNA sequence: TGTGCCACCAGCAGAGCAGGAATCCGGGCAACTAATGAAAAACTGTTTTTT.

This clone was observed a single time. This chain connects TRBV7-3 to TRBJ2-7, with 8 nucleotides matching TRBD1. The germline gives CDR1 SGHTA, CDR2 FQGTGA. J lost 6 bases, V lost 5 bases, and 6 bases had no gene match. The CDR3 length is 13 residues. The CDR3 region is CASSTTRGREQYF. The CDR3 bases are TGTGCCAGCAGCACCACCAGGGGGCGCGAGCAGTACTTC.